The rows below give T cell receptor beta chains drawn from one sample of a study of memory CD4+ T cells and cytomegalovirus serostatus. Sequenced by immunoSEQ multiplex PCR; TCRdb stores in-frame clones only, minus some. Seen here are 48,000 or so clones, about three quarters observed once, and the top ten hold approximately 0.78%. The sample comprised memory CD4+ T cells from blood. Receptors were obtained from an adult in good health and CMV-seronegative. CDR3s include the opening cysteine and the closing phenylalanine or tryptophan. The D gene is left open where the match is weak. Only part of the rows carry a size: once, few, many, or a class if the clone is expanded.

clone_size	v_call	j_call	d_call	cdr3_nt	cdr3_aa
-	TRBV9	TRBJ2-1	-	TGTGCCAGCAGCGGAATTAACGTCAGGAATGAGCAGTTCTTC	CASSGINVRNEQFF
-	TRBV2	TRBJ1-4	-	TGTGCCAGCAGTGCTTTTTCGACAGCCCCGAATGAAAAACTGTTTTTT	CASSAFSTAPNEKLFF
-	TRBV2	TRBJ2-3	-	TGTGCCGGGAGGGACATAACTAGCACAGATACGCAGTATTTT	CAGRDITSTDTQYF
-	TRBV9	TRBJ1-2	-	-	CASSPRDRDYGYTFGSGYGYTF
-	TRBV11-3	TRBJ2-7	-	TGTGCCAGCAGCTTAGAACGGGACTCCTCCTACGAGCAGTACTTC	CASSLERDSSYEQYF
-	TRBV7-2	TRBJ1-1	-	TGTGCCAGCAGCTTGGGGGTAGGGACTGAAGCTTTCTTT	CASSLGVGTEAFF
few	TRBV5-3	TRBJ2-7	-	TGTGCCAGAAGCTTCCGGCTTCTCATCACCTACGAGCAGTACTTC	CARSFRLLITYEQYF
-	TRBV5-1	TRBJ2-1	-	TGCGCCAGCAGTTCAGACGGTGACGGATACAATGAGCAGTTCTTC	CASSSDGDGYNEQFF
few	TRBV9	TRBJ2-3	-	TGTGCCAGCAGCACCTCCCCATCTAGCACAGATACGCAGTATTTT	CASSTSPSSTDTQYF
-	TRBV29-1	TRBJ1-5	-	TGCAGCGCCTCCGGGGGGGGCGGTCAGCCCCAGCATTTT	CSASGGGGQPQHF
-	TRBV11-1	TRBJ2-4	-	TGTGCCAGCAGCCCCAGTCAGGGCGCCAAAAACATTCAGTACTTC	CASSPSQGAKNIQYF
-	TRBV5-1	TRBJ1-1	-	TGCGCCAGCAGCTTGGAAGGCGTTAGTAGGACTGAAGCTTTCTTT	CASSLEGVSRTEAFF
-	TRBV30	TRBJ1-4	TRBD1	TGTGCCTGGGCCGGGACAGGGAATGAAAAACTGTTTTTT	CAWAGTGNEKLFF
-	TRBV5-1	TRBJ1-4	-	TGCGCCAGCAGCGGGGGAGGGGATGAAAAACTGTTTTTT	CASSGGGDEKLFF
-	TRBV27	TRBJ2-1	TRBD2	TGTGCCAGCAGTTTCTCCGGACTAGTACGGGGCAATGAGCAGTTCTTC	CASSFSGLVRGNEQFF
-	TRBV30	TRBJ1-1	-	TGTGCCTGGAGTGCCACAGGGTTCACCGAAGCTTTCTTT	CAWSATGFTEAFF
-	TRBV18	TRBJ1-3	-	TGTGCCAGCTCACCACCGGGTCAGAGCCACACCATATATTTT	CASSPPGQSHTIYF
once	TRBV11-2	TRBJ2-7	TRBD2	TGTGCCAGCAGCTTCGGGGGACTAGCGGGTTTCAACCCGCCCTACGAGCAGTACTTC	CASSFGGLAGFNPPYEQYF
-	TRBV9	TRBJ2-3	-	TGTGCCACCCAGCCATCGGCGAGGTCGACAGATACGCAGTATTTT	CATQPSARSTDTQYF
once	TRBV5-1	TRBJ2-5	TRBD1	TGCGCCAGCAGCAGCCGACAGGGGGCGCCGGAGACCCAGTACTTC	CASSSRQGAPETQYF
-	TRBV7-9	TRBJ2-2	-	TGTGCCAGCAGCTTAGTACAGTCGAACACCGGGGAGCTGTTTTTT	CASSLVQSNTGELFF
-	TRBV5-1	TRBJ2-5	-	TGCGCCAGCAGTAGCTCCAGTAAAGAGACCCAGTACTTC	CASSSSSKETQYF
medium-sized	TRBV29-1	TRBJ1-3	-	TGCAGCGTTGCTACCGAAGGAAACACCATATATTTT	CSVATEGNTIYF
-	TRBV14	TRBJ2-3	-	TGTGCCAGCAGCCACGGAGAAACGCAGTATTTT	CASSHGETQYF
-	TRBV14	TRBJ2-2	TRBD1	TGTGCCAGCAGCCCCCAGACAGGGATCGGCCCCTTGGGCGGGGAGCTGTTTTTT	CASSPQTGIGPLGGELFF
-	TRBV5-1	TRBJ2-3	-	TGCGCCAGCAGCTTGGGGCTGGACCTCACAGATACGCAGTATTTT	CASSLGLDLTDTQYF
-	TRBV19	TRBJ2-1	-	TGTGCCAGCGGACTAGGGGGGGATGAGCAGTTCTTC	CASGLGGDEQFF
-	TRBV27	TRBJ2-3	TRBD2	TGTGCCAGCAGTTTATCCCTACTAGCGGGAGTTGCAGATACGCAGTATTTT	CASSLSLLAGVADTQYF
-	TRBV11-2	TRBJ2-3	TRBD2	TGTGCCAGCAGCTTGGACGGACTAGGCGGGATGGTGACGCAGTATTTT	CASSLDGLGGMVTQYF
-	TRBV5-4	TRBJ2-5	-	TGTGCCAGCAGCCGCGGAGGCCAAGAGACCCAGTACTTC	CASSRGGQETQYF
-	TRBV15	TRBJ1-1	-	TGTGCCACCAGCAGAACTCCAACGGGGGGGACCGCTGAAGCTTTCTTT	CATSRTPTGGTAEAFF
-	TRBV7-8	TRBJ2-7	TRBD1	TGTGCCAGCATCCTCAACCCGGGACAGGGGGCCAACGAGCAGTACTTC	CASILNPGQGANEQYF
-	TRBV6-7	TRBJ2-1	-	TGTGCCAGCCACGGGAGACCCTACAATGAGCAGTTCTTC	CASHGRPYNEQFF
-	TRBV11-2	TRBJ1-1	-	TGTGCCAGCAGTAGTCTTGGGGGGCGCATGAGGGGCACTGAAGCTTTCTTT	CASSSLGGRMRGTEAFF
once	TRBV5-1	TRBJ2-1	TRBD2	TGCGCCAGCAGCCTTGTCACTAGTAGCGGGAGGGAGCAGTTCTTC	CASSLVTSSGREQFF
-	TRBV11-2	TRBJ1-3	-	TGTGCCAGCAGCTCCCAAAGTAGTCCCCGGGGAAACACCATATATTTT	CASSSQSSPRGNTIYF
-	TRBV6-1	TRBJ2-7	-	TGTGCCAGCCACGGGAGACCCTCCTACGAGCAGTACTTC	CASHGRPSYEQYF
-	TRBV19	TRBJ2-4	-	TGTGCCAGTAGTATGACAGACATTCAGTACTTC	CASSMTDIQYF
few	TRBV25-1	TRBJ2-4	TRBD2	TGTGCCAGCCGGACTAGCGGGGACCAAAACATTCAGTACTTC	CASRTSGDQNIQYF
-	TRBV7-8	TRBJ1-2	-	TGTGCCAGCAGGGTAGGGCGGGGAAGAAACTATGGCTACACCTTC	CASRVGRGRNYGYTF
-	TRBV27	TRBJ1-1	TRBD1	TGTGCCAGCAGTTTCAAAAGGGGGCCAGCTTTCTTT	CASSFKRGPAFF